One and the same sample provided the 32 T cell receptor beta chains below, sequenced in a study of vaccination effects on CD4 cells after COVID-19. Assay used: immunoSEQ multiplex PCR; TCRdb lists only in-frame clones, some missing. The sample yields 40,000 to 50,000 clones, 65% to 80% seen once. Their target antigens are unknown. Ahead of sequencing, the ViraFEST assay grew antigen-specific CD4+ T cells using viral peptide pools. Once cultured for nine to ten days, the cells underwent separation to obtain CD4+ T cells. Subjects were given two BNT162b2 or mRNA-1273 vaccine doses. The source material was CD4+ T cells from PBMCs cultured with HCoV-OC43 spike peptides, sampled after COVID-19 vaccination. Specified subset: HCoV-OC43 spike overlapping peptide pool stimulation. Every receptor here comes from a human donor who received a COVID-19 vaccine.

Here the CDR3 reads CASRETYASPPQHF. The DNA for the CDR3 is TGTGCCAGCAGGGAGACGTACGCCTCTCCCCCCCAGCATTTT. The chain couples TRBV2 to TRBJ1-5; D is ambiguous. The V gene lost 6 bases and the J gene lost 10 bases, with 19 bases spanning the gap. CDR1 is SNHLY, CDR2 FYNNEI, per germline. CDR3 length equals 14 residues. Full variable domain (missing parts from reference TRBV2 and TRBJ1-5): EPEVTQTPSHQVTQMGQEVILRCVPISNHLYFYWYRQILGQKVEFLVSFYNNEISEKSEIFDDQFSVERPDGSNFTLKIRSTKLEDSAMYFCASRETYASPPQHFGDGTRLSIL.

The chain combines TRBV25-1 with TRBJ1-2; D is uncertain. This CDR3 spans 13 amino acids. The V and J ends lost 6 bases and 0 bases respectively, with 8 bases between them. CDR1 and CDR2 from the germline V gene are MGHDK and SYGVNS. CDR3 DNA sequence: TGTGCCAGCAGGCACCCAGCTAACTATGGCTACACCTTC. Its translation is CASRHPANYGYTF.

The CDR3 loop reads CASSRETGLYEQYF. CDR3 nucleotide sequence: TGTGCCAGTAGTCGGGAGACAGGCCTCTACGAGCAGTACTTC. V usage is TRBV19 and J usage is TRBJ2-7; D is possibly TRBD1 or TRBD2 (6 bases each). This CDR3 is built from 14 residues. In germline, CDR1 is LNHDA, CDR2 SQIVND (reference sequence). V dropped 5 bases and J dropped 3 bases, with 14 bases sitting between them.

This sequence joins TRBV5-6 and TRBJ1-1; D remains unclear. Germline V gene lookup returns CDR1 SGHDT and CDR2 YYEEEE. Trimming shortened V by 4 bases and J by 4 bases, and 14 bases separated the two germline ends. The CDR3 sequence is 14 residues long. CDR3 sequence: CASSPPSRATEAFF. The CDR3, as DNA: TGTGCCAGCAGCCCCCCCTCGAGGGCCACTGAAGCTTTCTTT.

The chain employs TRBV5-1 and TRBJ1-1, with 7 bases that match TRBD1. Trimming cost V 8 bases and J 1 base; bases outside gene matches: 5. Germline V gives CDR1 SGHRS, CDR2 YFSETQ. This CDR3 comprises 13 residues. The CDR3 DNA sequence: TGCGCCAGTCACCGGGACAGGAACACTGAAGCTTTCTTT. This sequence encodes CASHRDRNTEAFF.

This chain links TRBV6-2 or TRBV6-3 with TRBJ2-7; unclear D gene. The germline gives CDR1 MNHEY, CDR2 SVGEGT. This CDR3 is 13 amino acids long. Trimming removed 2 bases from V and 4 bases from J, with 9 bases in between. Written as DNA, the CDR3 is TGTGCCAGCAGTTACAAGGGCAGTTACGAGCAGTACTTC. The encoded protein is CASSYKGSYEQYF.

The V call is TRBV5-1, the J call TRBJ2-5; D gene uncertain. The V gene lost 1 base and the J gene lost 5 bases, with 15 bases spanning the gap. Germline CDR1 and CDR2: SGHRS and YFSETQ. The CDR3 extends over 15 amino acids. The CDR3 here is CASSLISLKGETQYF. For the CDR3, the DNA is TGCGCCAGCAGCTTGATTTCGTTGAAAGGCGAGACCCAGTACTTC.

The chain joins TRBV19 to TRBJ1-3; the D is unclear. CDR1 and CDR2 from the germline V gene are LNHDA and SQIVND (reference sequence). The CDR3 totals 16 residues. The germline V and J ends were trimmed by 5 bases and 0 bases, with 14 bases remaining between them. CDR3 in amino acids: CASSWRAISSGNTIYF. For the CDR3, the DNA is TGTGCCAGTAGTTGGCGGGCCATTAGCTCTGGAAACACCATATATTTT.

The chain joins TRBV7-8 to TRBJ2-7, with a weak D call TRBD2 (6 bases). The germline V gene has CDR1 SGHVS and CDR2 FQNEAQ. This CDR3 is built from 13 residues. V lost 1 base and J lost 7, with 11 bases in between. CDR3 nucleotide sequence: TGTGCCAGCAGCTTAGGTCCCAGCGGGGAGCAGTACTTC. Its protein product is CASSLGPSGEQYF.

V usage is TRBV7-9 and J usage is TRBJ2-2, with 8 nucleotides matching TRBD2. The CDR3 loop spans 15 amino acids. V lost 3 bases and J lost 2; bases outside the gene matches: 2. Germline CDR1 SEHNR, CDR2 FQNEAQ (reference sequence). DNA of the CDR3: TGTGCCAGCAGCTTTACTAGCGGAAACACCGGGGAGCTGTTTTTT. The encoded protein is CASSFTSGNTGELFF.

The CDR3 DNA sequence: TGTGCCAGCAGCGGACGGGCGGGCACAGATACGCAGTATTTT. Protein: CASSGRAGTDTQYF. This sequence joins TRBV6-6 and TRBJ2-3; D call uncertain. From germline, CDR1 is MNHNY and CDR2 SVGAGI (reference sequence). Trimming shortened V by 6 bases and J by 1 base, and 11 bases separated the two germline ends. This CDR3 is 14 amino acids long.

This clone showed up just a few times. This chain links TRBV10-3 with TRBJ1-1, with 8 bases matching TRBD1. Germline V gives CDR1 ENHRY, CDR2 SYGVKD. V trimming: 3 bases; J trimming: 7 bases; junction bases outside the gene matches: 4. The CDR3 runs to 13 residues. CDR3 amino acids: CAISDAGTGEAFF. In nucleotides, the CDR3 is TGTGCCATCAGTGACGCGGGGACAGGTGAAGCTTTCTTT.

The rearrangement joins TRBV6-4 to TRBJ2-5, with 14 positions matching TRBD2. The CDR3 totals 16 residues. V was clipped by 4 bases and J by 1 base; unmatched bases: 2. Germline-derived CDR1 and CDR2 are MRHNA and SNTAGT. The CDR3 coding sequence is TGTGCCAGCAGTGCCGGGACTAGCGGGGGCCAAGAGACCCAGTACTTC. The encoded protein is CASSAGTSGGQETQYF.

The V and J genes are TRBV5-1 and TRBJ1-2; TRBD1 matches at 11 bases. Germline CDR1 and CDR2: SGHRS and YFSETQ. The length of the CDR3 is 14 residues. Germline trimming cut 3 bases from V and 2 bases from J; bases unmatched to any gene: 0. CDR3 coding DNA: TGCGCCAGCAGCTGGGACAGGGGGAACTATGGCTACACCTTC. Amino acid sequence: CASSWDRGNYGYTF.

The gene calls are TRBV5-4 and TRBJ2-1; tentative D call: TRBD1 (5 bases). The CDR3 contains 14 residues. The V end was cut by 0 bases, the J end by 5 bases, with 9 bases between. CDR1 SGHNT and CDR2 YYREEE come from the germline V gene (reference sequence). The CDR3, as DNA: TGTGCCAGCAGCTTGGGACAGACAAACAATGAGCAGTTCTTC. Translation: CASSLGQTNNEQFF.

The CDR3 DNA is TGTCTCGCGGGGAGGGCCCACGAGCAGTACTTC. Translating it yields CLAGRAHEQYF. The chain links TRBV28 to TRBJ2-7; 7 positions agree with TRBD2. The CDR3 consists of 11 residues. Germline V gives CDR1 MDHEN, CDR2 SYDVKM.

The J gene is TRBJ2-7, the V gene TRBV6-5; D not certain. The CDR3 is 13 residues long. Trimming left V 4 bases short and J 6 bases short, with 13 bases between. Germline CDR1 MNHEY, CDR2 SVGAGI. CDR3 coding DNA: TGTGCCAGCAGTTGGAGTGGTAGTCGCGAGCAGTACTTC. As protein: CASSWSGSREQYF.

The chain links TRBV25-1 to TRBJ1-3; 9 bases are shared with TRBD1. CDR1 and CDR2 (germline): MGHDK, SYGVNS. Trimming at V came to 5 bases and at J to 6 bases, leaving 14 bases not matched to a gene. The CDR3 is made up of 17 amino acids. CDR3 bases: TGTGCCAGCAGTAATCCGACGGGACAGGGAAAGGCAAACACCATATATTTT. This translates into CASSNPTGQGKANTIYF.

CDR3 residues: CASSQDLAGGPRELFF. CDR3 coding DNA: TGTGCCAGCAGCCAAGATCTAGCGGGGGGGCCCCGGGAGCTGTTTTTT. This chain connects TRBV4-2 to TRBJ2-2; 12 nucleotides line up with TRBD2. The CDR3 spans 16 residues. J was trimmed by 9 bases and V by 0 bases; bases with no gene match: 5. CDR1 is LGHNA, CDR2 YNFKEQ, per germline.

The J gene is TRBJ2-1, the V gene TRBV5-6; 8 positions match TRBD1. CDR1 and CDR2 from the germline V gene are SGHDT and YYEEEE. The CDR3 is made up of 14 amino acids. V shed 2 bases and J 9 bases; nucleotides not matched to a gene: 7. CDR3 sequence: CASSFPDRAGEQFF. The CDR3 DNA is TGTGCCAGCAGCTTTCCGGACAGGGCGGGTGAGCAGTTCTTC.

The CDR3 DNA is TGTGCCACCCAGGGCAATGGCCAAGAGACCCAGTACTTC. Translating gives CATQGNGQETQYF. The genes are TRBV2 and TRBJ2-5; possibly TRBD1 for D (5 bases). This CDR3 is built from 13 residues. Trimming removed 10 bases at V and 1 base at J, with 13 bases between. Germline lookup yields CDR1 SNHLY and CDR2 FYNNEI.

The chain uses TRBV9 and TRBJ2-5; 8 bases are shared with TRBD2. J gave up 5 bases and V 2 bases, and 8 bases lay outside the gene matches. The CDR3 is 15 amino acids. Looked up from germline, CDR1 is SGDLS and CDR2 is YYNGEE. CDR3 protein: CASSVNAGGLETQYF. CDR3 DNA: TGTGCCAGCAGCGTGAACGCGGGGGGTTTGGAGACCCAGTACTTC.

The chain employs TRBV5-1 and TRBJ2-4; TRBD1 matches at 7 bases. Germline CDR1 and CDR2: SGHRS and YFSETQ. After removal of 4 bases from V and 9 bases from J, the junction contained 10 bases not matched to a gene. The CDR3 is made up of 14 amino acids. The CDR3 sequence is CASSQGTVQTIQYF. DNA of the CDR3: TGCGCCAGCAGCCAAGGGACAGTTCAAACCATTCAGTACTTC.

The genes are TRBV11-2 and TRBJ1-6, with a possible D match to TRBD1 (6 bases). This CDR3 is built from 18 residues. V shed 5 bases and J shed 10 bases, with 27 bases lying between them. Germline CDR1 and CDR2: SGHAT and FQNNGV. CDR3 nucleotides: TGTGCCAGCAGCCACCCCCAGGACAGTCTTCACCTGGGGTCACCCCTCCACTTT. Protein sequence: CASSHPQDSLHLGSPLHF.

The rearrangement uses TRBV24-1 and TRBJ2-1; 12 bases align to TRBD2. The CDR3 is 16 amino acids. In germline, CDR1 is KGHDR, CDR2 SFDVKD. Trimming cost V 2 bases and J 5 bases; bases outside gene matches: 3. For the CDR3, the DNA is TGTGCCACCAGTGATTCTAGCGGGGGGGCCCACAATGAGCAGTTCTTC. Protein: CATSDSSGGAHNEQFF.

The chain carries TRBV6-5 and TRBJ1-5; D remains ambiguous. Per germline, CDR1 MNHEY and CDR2 SVGAGI. V was cut by 0 bases and J by 7 bases, with 16 bases left in between. This CDR3 region has 16 residues. Written as DNA, the CDR3 is TGTGCCAGCAGTTACTCGGGCAACTCCCTGGGACAGCCCCAGCATTTT. This gives the protein CASSYSGNSLGQPQHF.

The V gene is TRBV5-8, the J gene TRBJ2-7; 8 bases fit TRBD2. Germline CDR1 is SGHTS and CDR2 is YDEGEE. The CDR3 totals 16 residues. J was trimmed by 2 bases and V by 3 bases; bases with no gene match: 10. The CDR3 nucleotides read TGTGCCAGCAGCTCAACAACGACTAGCGTTCCCTACGAGCAGTACTTC. It encodes CASSSTTTSVPYEQYF.

Points on this clone: The sample carries other DNA sequences with the same CDR3. This chain links TRBV24-1 with TRBJ2-1; D is possibly TRBD1 or TRBD2 (6 bases each). Trimming removed 0 bases at V and 7 bases at J, with 9 bases between. This CDR3 is 14 amino acids long. The germline V gene encodes CDR1 KGHDR and CDR2 SFDVKD. CDR3 in amino acids: CATSDLGGLNEQFF. The CDR3 region has the DNA TGTGCCACCAGTGATTTGGGGGGGCTGAATGAGCAGTTCTTC.

J is TRBJ1-4 and V is TRBV3-1 (or the pseudogene TRBV3-2), with D possibly matching TRBD1 (6 bases). Trimming took 4 bases from V and 8 from J, leaving 11 bases between them. From germline, CDR1 is LGHDT and CDR2 YNNKEL (reference sequence). The length of the CDR3 is 13 residues. DNA of the CDR3: TGTGCCAGCAGCCGATTTACAGGGGAAAAACTGTTTTTT. Encoded protein: CASSRFTGEKLFF.

The chain recombines TRBV27 with TRBJ2-2; TRBD1 matches 9 bases. The germline V gene encodes CDR1 MNHEY and CDR2 SMNVEV (reference sequence). With 8 bases clipped from V and 6 bases from J, the junction kept 13 bases outside the gene matches. The CDR3 is 16 residues long. The CDR3 DNA is TGTGCCAGCCGGCGGCTACAGGGGGCGCAAGCCGGGGAGCTGTTTTTT. It encodes CASRRLQGAQAGELFF.

The chain employs TRBV6-5 and TRBJ1-6; D gene unclear. CDR1 is MNHEY, CDR2 SVGAGI, per germline. The V and J ends lost 11 bases and 4 bases respectively, with 18 bases between them. CDR3 length: 15 residues. The CDR3 loop reads CAPLRERFYNSPLHF. The DNA for the CDR3 is TGTGCCCCACTACGAGAGAGGTTTTATAATTCACCCCTCCACTTT.

This clone was seen a few times. This chain connects TRBV5-1 to TRBJ1-2, with 7 nucleotides matching TRBD1. Germline CDR1 is SGHRS and CDR2 is YFSETQ. The CDR3 extends over 13 amino acids. The V and J ends lost 4 bases and 2 bases, in that order; junction bases with no gene match: 2. DNA of the CDR3: TGCGCCAGCAGCCCACAGGGGAACTATGGCTACACCTTC. It encodes CASSPQGNYGYTF. The variable domain in full, completed from reference TRBV5-1 and TRBJ1-2, reads KAGVTQTPRYLIKTRGQQVTLSCSPISGHRSVSWYQQTPGQGLQFLFEYFSETQRNKGNFPGRFSGRQFSNSRSEMNVSTLELGDSALYLCASSPQGNYGYTFGSGTRLTVV.